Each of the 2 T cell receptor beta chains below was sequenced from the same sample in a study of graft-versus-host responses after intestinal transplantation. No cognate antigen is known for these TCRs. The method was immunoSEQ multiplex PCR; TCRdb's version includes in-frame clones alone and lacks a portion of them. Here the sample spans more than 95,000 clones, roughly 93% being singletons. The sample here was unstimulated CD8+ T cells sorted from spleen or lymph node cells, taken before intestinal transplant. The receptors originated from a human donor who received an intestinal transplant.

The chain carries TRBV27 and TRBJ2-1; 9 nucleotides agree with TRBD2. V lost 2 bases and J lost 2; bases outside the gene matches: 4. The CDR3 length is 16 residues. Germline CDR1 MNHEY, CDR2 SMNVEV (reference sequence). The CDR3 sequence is CASSLAGGPAYNEQFF. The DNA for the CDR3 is TGTGCCAGCAGTTTAGCGGGGGGGCCCGCCTACAATGAGCAGTTCTTC.

CDR3 sequence: CASSVGLDGWGETQYF. DNA of the CDR3: TGTGCCAGCAGCGTAGGACTGGACGGGTGGGGAGAGACCCAGTACTTC. V gene TRBV9 combines with J gene TRBJ2-5; D is unresolved. V lost 0 bases, J lost 4 bases, and 16 bases lay in between. The CDR3 loop spans 16 amino acids. The germline gives CDR1 SGDLS, CDR2 YYNGEE.